The rows below give T cell receptor beta chains drawn from one sample of a study of cytotoxic CD8 clonotypes in ibrutinib-treated CLL. TCRdb's copy holds only in-frame clones and misses some; the assay was immunoSEQ multiplex PCR. Of approximately 200,000 clones detected, 72% appear once; the ten largest clones hold 13%. Sequences were derived from PBMCs, sampled after 24 months of ibrutinib treatment. The source of these receptors is a human donor with chronic lymphocytic leukemia. CDR3s include the opening cysteine and the closing phenylalanine or tryptophan. D genes are given only for firm matches. Where a row states a size, it is once, few, many or the class of an expanded clone; other rows omit it.

NA TRBJ2-3 NA 14 TRBV7-2 CASRRGTDTDTQYF TGTGCCAGCAGGAGAGGGACGGACACAGATACGCAGTATTTT
NA TRBJ2-5 NA 14 TRBV19 CASSLQGFEETQYF TGTGCCAGTAGCCTACAGGGCTTTGAGGAGACCCAGTACTTC
NA TRBJ2-6 NA 15 TRBV6-1 CASRQGTFGANVLTF TGTGCCAGCAGACAGGGGACTTTTGGGGCCAACGTCCTGACTTTC
few TRBJ2-3 NA 12 TRBV11-3 CASSLSTDTQYF TGTGCCAGCAGCTTGAGCACAGATACGCAGTATTTT
NA TRBJ2-2 TRBD2 16 TRBV19 CASQKGLAGNTGELFF TGTGCCAGCCAAAAGGGACTAGCGGGAAACACCGGGGAGCTGTTTTTT
NA TRBJ1-2 TRBD1 19 TRBV28 CASSSPSFGQGRQQYGYTF TGTGCCAGCAGTAGTCCTTCATTCGGACAGGGAAGACAACAATATGGCTACACCTTC
NA TRBJ1-5 TRBD1 13 TRBV6-1 CASQGQANQPQHF TGTGCCAGCCAGGGACAGGCAAATCAGCCCCAGCATTTT
few TRBJ1-5 NA 14 TRBV10-3 CAISESLGYQPQHF TGTGCCATCAGTGAGTCTTTGGGGTATCAGCCCCAGCATTTT
NA TRBJ2-4 TRBD2 20 TRBV29-1 CSVELFGGLAGDGAKNIQYF TGCAGCGTTGAACTTTTTGGGGGACTAGCGGGAGATGGGGCCAAAAACATTCAGTACTTC
few TRBJ2-1 TRBD1 15 TRBV7-2 CASSLEPGQGYEQFF TGTGCCAGCAGCTTAGAACCGGGACAGGGCTATGAGCAGTTCTTC
NA TRBJ1-5 NA 13 TRBV6-5 CASREGVHQPQHF TGTGCCAGCAGGGAAGGGGTGCATCAGCCCCAGCATTTT
NA TRBJ2-2 NA 14 TRBV7-7 CASSSGLLTGELFF TGTGCTAGCAGCTCGGGACTTCTAACCGGGGAGCTGTTTTTT
NA TRBJ2-7 NA 14 TRBV19 CASSIGGLAYEQYF TGTGCCAGTAGTATAGGAGGGCTCGCCTACGAGCAGTACTTC
NA TRBJ1-1 TRBD1 17 TRBV15 CATSTIERTGVDTEAFF TGTGCCACCAGCACGATCGAACGGACAGGGGTAGACACTGAAGCTTTCTTT
NA TRBJ2-7 TRBD1 14 TRBV18 CASSSTGVSYEQYF TGTGCCAGCTCATCCACAGGGGTCTCCTACGAGCAGTACTTC
few TRBJ1-5 NA 13 TRBV30 CAWTTSYNQPQHF TGTGCCTGGACCACGAGTTACAATCAGCCCCAGCATTTT
NA TRBJ2-1 TRBD2 15 TRBV30 CAWRRLAGGQGEQFF TGTGCCTGGAGAAGGTTAGCGGGAGGGCAAGGTGAGCAGTTCTTC
NA TRBJ2-7 NA 12 TRBV6-5 CASRRWEGEQYF TGTGCCAGCAGGAGGTGGGAAGGCGAGCAGTACTTC
NA TRBJ2-2 NA 12 TRBV28 CASRPPGGELFF TGTGCCAGCAGACCCCCGGGAGGGGAGCTGTTTTTT
once TRBJ1-2 NA 15 TRBV5-1 CASSLGQAANYGYTF TGCGCCAGCAGCTTGGGACAGGCAGCTAACTATGGCTACACCTTC
NA TRBJ1-1 NA 15 TRBV5-1 CASSLASVSNTEAFF TGCGCCAGCAGCTTGGCTTCGGTATCGAACACTGAAGCTTTCTTT
NA TRBJ1-1 NA 15 TRBV5-1 CASSLVIGGDTEAFF TGCGCCAGCAGCTTGGTAATCGGGGGAGACACTGAAGCTTTCTTT
NA TRBJ2-7 NA 15 TRBV9 CASSVGGRVSYEQYF TGTGCCAGCAGCGTAGGTGGTAGGGTCTCGTACGAGCAGTACTTC
NA TRBJ1-1 NA 16 TRBV19 CASNLLIGQKETEAFF TGTGCCAGTAATTTGCTTATTGGGCAAAAAGAGACTGAAGCTTTCTTT
NA TRBJ2-1 NA 14 TRBV5-1 CASSLTGSPNEQFF TGCGCCAGCAGCTTGACGGGATCCCCCAATGAGCAGTTCTTC
few TRBJ1-5 NA 16 TRBV4-2 CASSQAELASNQPQHF TGTGCCAGCAGCCAAGCGGAGTTAGCTAGCAATCAGCCCCAGCATTTT
NA TRBJ2-5 TRBD1 14 TRBV28 CASSETGDIETQYF TGTGCCAGCAGCGAAACAGGGGACATAGAGACCCAGTACTTC
NA TRBJ1-2 NA 14 TRBV19 CASSFEPRIYGYTF TGTGCCAGTAGTTTCGAGCCCAGGATCTATGGCTACACCTTC
NA TRBJ1-2 NA 14 TRBV7-8 CASSLREGSYGYTF TGTGCCAGCAGCTTACGTGAAGGCTCCTATGGCTACACCTTC
few TRBJ2-7 TRBD1 14 TRBV29-1 CSVGGTDRGYEQYF TGCAGCGTTGGAGGCACTGACAGGGGGTACGAGCAGTACTTC
NA TRBJ2-1 TRBD2 16 TRBV7-6 CASSLESGRAKDEQFF TGTGCCAGCAGCTTAGAGAGCGGGAGGGCGAAAGATGAGCAGTTCTTC
once TRBJ2-3 NA 20 TRBV9 CASSVGVADSSWGNTDTQYF TGTGCCAGCAGCGTAGGGGTAGCGGACTCGTCCTGGGGAAACACAGATACGCAGTATTTT
once TRBJ2-3 NA 15 TRBV4-2 CASSPFRGRTDTQYF TGTGCCAGCAGCCCCTTCAGGGGACGCACAGATACGCAGTATTTT
NA TRBJ2-3 TRBD2 18 TRBV5-1 CASSLFRASGPITDTQYF TGCGCCAGCAGCTTGTTTAGGGCTAGCGGACCCATCACAGATACGCAGTATTTT
NA TRBJ2-7 TRBD1 16 TRBV5-6 CASSAGRRTGGIGQYF TGTGCCAGCTCTGCGGGGAGGAGGACAGGGGGTATAGGGCAGTACTTC
NA TRBJ2-1 TRBD1 15 TRBV5-6 CASSFGQGAYNEQFF TGTGCCAGCAGCTTCGGACAGGGGGCCTACAATGAGCAGTTCTTC
NA TRBJ1-2 NA 14 TRBV7-2 CASSLGTLRGGYTF TGTGCCAGCAGCCTGGGGACTCTCCGAGGAGGCTACACCTTC